This T cell receptor beta chain is drawn from a study of cytomegalovirus exposure and HLA in healthy donors. The PCR used 60 Vbeta and 13 Jbeta primers. TCRdb's table, derived via immunoSEQ multiplex PCR, lists solely in-frame clones and lacks some. Of over 65,000 clones listed, roughly 80% are singletons. This clone came up a few times. Its specificity is unknown. This sample also contains other DNA sequences that code for the same CDR3. Study conclusions and caveats: The study reported that TCR beta sequences accurately predicted HLA-A and HLA-B alleles in most subjects. A later analysis found most CMV-associated TCR beta chains apparently HLA-restricted. There were some public TCRs occurring in many donors, but most TCR sequences were rare.

The germline V gene encodes CDR1 MGHRA and CDR2 YSYEKL. V lost 1 base and J lost 2; bases outside the gene matches: 6. This CDR3 is 16 amino acids long. This TCR was recovered from a man aged 55 to 70 in good health and CMV-seropositive. The specimen was PBMCs. The chain carries TRBV4-1 and TRBJ1-2; TRBD1 agrees at 8 bases. CDR3 sequence: CASSQAGTGSNYGYTF. As DNA, the CDR3 is TGCGCCAGCAGCCAAGCCGGGACAGGATCAAACTATGGCTACACCTTC.